Presented here are 25 T cell receptor beta chains from one specimen sequenced in a study of shared clonotypes between healthy human individuals. The data were produced by immunoSEQ multiplex PCR, yet TCRdb's version contains in-frame clones alone and is incomplete. The sample yields more than 1,200,000 clones, 98% seen once. The sample consisted of naive CD4+ T cells sorted from blood. Subset described: CD45RA+ positively selected. Receptors were obtained from a man aged 25 to 40 in good health.

J is TRBJ2-5 and V is TRBV7-2; D uncertain. V dropped 2 bases and J dropped 5 bases, with 9 bases sitting between them. Germline V gives CDR1 SGHTA, CDR2 FQGNSA. The CDR3 sequence is 13 residues long. The CDR3 protein is CASSLRHTETQYF. The CDR3 DNA follows: TGTGCCAGCAGCTTAAGACACACGGAGACCCAGTACTTC.

V gene TRBV6-1 combines with J gene TRBJ2-5; the D gene could be TRBD1 or TRBD2 (5 bases each). The CDR3 has 16 amino acids. Trimming removed 2 bases at V and 7 bases at J, with 20 bases between. Germline V gives CDR1 MNHNS, CDR2 SASEGT. CDR3 bases: TGTGCCAGCAGTGAAATAGTAGGTCAGGGTCGGGGGACCCAGTACTTC. Protein sequence: CASSEIVGQGRGTQYF.

The chain carries TRBV11-2 and TRBJ2-1; the match to TRBD2 covers 10 bases. With 0 bases clipped from V and 12 bases from J, the junction kept 14 bases outside the gene matches. The CDR3 totals 17 residues. Germline loops: CDR1 SGHAT, CDR2 FQNNGV. The CDR3 DNA reads as TGTGCCAGCAGCTTAGATCTAGTGCCTAGCGGGAGTGATGCGCAGTTCTTC. Its translation: CASSLDLVPSGSDAQFF.

The table lists this clone with a count of one. The chain joins TRBV11-2 to TRBJ2-3; D unresolved. Germline V gene data show CDR1 as SGHAT and CDR2 as FQNNGV. The CDR3 totals 14 residues. V lost 1 base, J lost 2 bases, and 7 bases lay in between. The CDR3 bases are TGTGCCAGCAGCTTAGCACAGATCACAGATACGCAGTATTTT. Amino acid sequence: CASSLAQITDTQYF.

With regard to this clone: The sample has other DNA sequences that encode this CDR3 too. The chain uses TRBV28 and TRBJ1-5, with a weak D call TRBD1 (6 bases). The CDR3 extends over 13 amino acids. V was pared by 3 bases and J by 6 bases, with 9 bases between. Germline assignment: CDR1 MDHEN and CDR2 SYDVKM. In DNA form, the CDR3 reads TGTGCCAGCAGTTTGGTGGGGGCTCAGCCCCAGCATTTT. This translates into CASSLVGAQPQHF.

V is TRBV18 and J is TRBJ2-3, with a possible D match to TRBD2 (5 bases). The CDR3 loop spans 15 amino acids. Germline CDR1 and CDR2: KGHSH and LQKENI. The ends were cut back, 3 bases at V and 2 bases at J, with 12 bases in the middle. CDR3 loop: CASSPSGTHTDTQYF. CDR3 nucleotides: TGTGCCAGCTCACCGAGCGGCACACACACAGATACGCAGTATTTT.

The J gene is TRBJ2-5, the V gene TRBV28, with TRBD1 identical over 11 bases. Germline CDR1 is MDHEN and CDR2 is SYDVKM. The length of the CDR3 is 13 residues. The ends lost 6 bases at V and 5 bases at J; junction bases unmatched: 2. CDR3 coding DNA: TGTGCCAGCAGAGGACAGGGGGCGGAGACCCAGTACTTC. This encodes CASRGQGAETQYF.

A word on this clone: This same CDR3 is encoded by further DNA sequences in the sample. CDR3 nucleotide sequence: TGCGCCAGCAGCTTGCCCGGTTCCTACAATGAGCAGTTCTTC. Protein sequence: CASSLPGSYNEQFF. The J gene is TRBJ2-1, the V gene TRBV5-1; no clear D. Deletions cut 1 base from V and 1 base from J, with 6 bases between. The V gene's germline CDR1 is SGHRS and CDR2 YFSETQ. This CDR3 region has 14 residues.

This chain joins TRBV29-1 and TRBJ2-7; maybe TRBD2 (6 bases). Per the germline V gene, CDR1 is SQVTM and CDR2 is ANQGSEA. The CDR3 is 10 residues long. The CDR3 sequence: CSGWGDEQYF. The CDR3 nucleotides are TGCAGTGGGTGGGGGGACGAGCAGTACTTC.

The V gene is TRBV7-9, the J gene TRBJ2-6; D ambiguous. Germline V gene sequence: CDR1 SEHNR, CDR2 FQNEAQ (reference sequence). The CDR3 loop spans 17 amino acids. V was shortened by 2 bases and J by 2 bases, with 13 bases between the two germline ends. In DNA, the CDR3 is TGTGCCAGCAGCTTACGGCCGGCTACTCCTGGGGCCAACGTCCTGACTTTC. It is translated as CASSLRPATPGANVLTF.

The chain links TRBV28 to TRBJ1-2; weak D call: TRBD1 (6 bases). V lost 7 bases and J 4 bases, leaving 16 bases between the germline ends. Germline CDR1 is MDHEN and CDR2 is SYDVKM. The CDR3 is made up of 14 amino acids. DNA for the CDR3: TGTGCCAGCACCCTTCCGGGGGCTCTCTATGGCTACACCTTC. Translating it yields CASTLPGALYGYTF.

This chain uses TRBV13 with TRBJ1-2, with D uncertain. V lost 1 base and J 0 bases, leaving 12 bases between the germline ends. The CDR3 covers 16 residues. Germline-derived CDR1 and CDR2 are PRHDT and FYEKMQ (reference sequence). The CDR3 nucleotides read TGTGCCAGCAGCTTAGCTTTGGTGGGAGCTAACTATGGCTACACCTTC. Translating it yields CASSLALVGANYGYTF.

The chain joins TRBV7-2 to TRBJ2-7, with a possible D match to TRBD1 (7 bases). Germline V CDR1 and CDR2: SGHTA, FQGNSA. There are 15 residues in the CDR3. Deletions cut 4 bases from V and 7 bases from J, with 20 bases between. CDR3 DNA sequence: TGTGCCAGCAGCTCCGGGGGACAGTATGCGGTAGAGCAGTACTTC. It translates to CASSSGGQYAVEQYF.

This clone came up once. This rearrangement joins TRBV6-5 to TRBJ2-7; D tentatively fits TRBD1 or TRBD2 (5 bases each). CDR3 length: 15 residues. The V end was cut by 0 bases, the J end by 6 bases, with 15 bases between. Per germline, CDR1 MNHEY and CDR2 SVGAGI. This chain's CDR3 is CASSYSSAGTGEQYF. CDR3 sequence (DNA): TGTGCCAGCAGTTACTCGAGTGCAGGGACGGGCGAGCAGTACTTC.

The chain employs TRBV9 and TRBJ2-1; a possible D gene is TRBD1 (6 bases). Germline V gene data show CDR1 as SGDLS and CDR2 as YYNGEE. The V end lost 0 bases, the J end lost 1 base, and 11 bases lay between the germline ends. CDR3 length equals 16 residues. CDR3 coding DNA: TGTGCCAGCAGCGTAGGTCAACAGGGTTCCTACAATGAGCAGTTCTTC. As protein: CASSVGQQGSYNEQFF.

The chain combines TRBV11-2 with TRBJ2-1; possibly TRBD2 for D (6 bases). Deletions cut 3 bases from V and 3 bases from J, with 9 bases between. Germline CDR1 is SGHAT and CDR2 is FQNNGV. The CDR3 totals 14 residues. The CDR3 region has the DNA TGTGCCAGCAGCTTGGGCGGGATCTACAATGAGCAGTTCTTC. Amino acids: CASSLGGIYNEQFF.

This clone appeared a single time. V is TRBV5-6 and J is TRBJ1-4; D gene uncertain. Germline CDR1 SGHDT, CDR2 YYEEEE. Trimming shortened V by 0 bases and J by 8 bases, and 11 bases separated the two germline ends. The CDR3 runs 14 residues. CDR3 sequence reads: CASSLGSGLEKLFF. The CDR3 nucleotides read TGTGCCAGCAGCTTGGGGTCCGGGTTGGAAAAACTGTTTTTT. Together with reference TRBV5-6 and TRBJ1-4, the CDR3 gives the full variable domain: DAGVTQSPTHLIKTRGQQVTLRCSPKSGHDTVSWYQQALGQGPQFIFQYYEEEERQRGNFPDRFSGHQFPNYSSELNVNALLLGDSALYLCASSLGSGLEKLFFGSGTQLSVL.

A remark on this clone: This CDR3 is also generated by other DNA sequences in the sample. This rearrangement joins TRBV9 to TRBJ1-1; D unclear. The germline V and J ends were trimmed by 0 bases and 5 bases, with 8 bases remaining between them. Germline V gene data show CDR1 as SGDLS and CDR2 as YYNGEE. This CDR3 region has 13 residues. The chain's CDR3 is CASSVGQRTEAFF. CDR3 coding DNA: TGTGCCAGCAGCGTAGGGCAGAGGACTGAAGCTTTCTTT.

The chain employs TRBV5-4 and TRBJ2-7; 7 positions match TRBD1. Germline CDR1 SGHNT, CDR2 YYREEE (reference sequence). V lost 3 bases, J lost 5 bases, and 8 bases stayed unmatched. CDR3 length: 14 amino acids. The CDR3 DNA reads as TGTGCCAGCAGCTCACAGGGGCGGTCCCACGAGCAGTACTTC. Encoded protein: CASSSQGRSHEQYF.

The rearrangement links TRBV7-9 to TRBJ2-7; D is undetermined. In germline, CDR1 is SEHNR, CDR2 FQNEAQ (reference sequence). This CDR3 is 14 amino acids long. Trimming took 5 bases from V and 5 from J, leaving 16 bases between them. The CDR3 sequence is CASSPALDFHEQYF. CDR3 nucleotides: TGTGCCAGCAGCCCCGCCCTGGATTTCCACGAGCAGTACTTC.

The chain uses TRBV7-6 and TRBJ2-1, with D uncertain. Germline CDR1 is SGHVS and CDR2 is FNYEAQ. Trimming left V 5 bases short and J 2 bases short, with 10 bases between. The CDR3 runs to 14 residues. CDR3 DNA: TGTGCCAGCAGCGTACCCCAGGCCTACAATGAGCAGTTCTTC. Its protein product is CASSVPQAYNEQFF.

This chain uses TRBV6-1 with TRBJ1-1; D unresolved. Germline lookup yields CDR1 MNHNS and CDR2 SASEGT. Trimming removed 2 bases at V and 8 bases at J, with 9 bases between. The CDR3 length is 12 residues. The CDR3 DNA reads as TGTGCCAGCAGTGAATCAGTTATCGAAGCTTTCTTT. It specifies CASSESVIEAFF.

V gene TRBV29-1 combines with J gene TRBJ2-7; D not certain. Trimming cost V 1 base and J 3 bases, with 4 bases left between them. This CDR3 contains 11 residues. Germline V lookup: CDR1 SQVTM, CDR2 ANQGSEA. CDR3 in DNA: TGCAGCGTTGAAGTTAACTACGAGCAGTACTTC. The encoded protein is CSVEVNYEQYF.

J is TRBJ1-2 and V is TRBV11-2, with D possibly being TRBD1 (6 bases). The CDR3 has 15 residues. Trimming stripped 5 bases from V and 7 bases from J, with 20 bases between. CDR1 and CDR2 (germline): SGHAT, FQNNGV. The CDR3 here is CASSPPGGPVVGYTF. Here the CDR3 DNA reads TGTGCCAGCAGCCCCCCGGGGGGGCCGGTGGTTGGCTACACCTTC.

This sequence joins TRBV7-3 and TRBJ2-7; 10 bases match TRBD2. V was clipped by 1 base and J by 3 bases; unmatched bases: 6. Germline-derived CDR1 and CDR2 are SGHTA and FQGTGA. The CDR3 sequence is 16 residues long. CDR3 coding DNA: TGTGCCAGCAGCTTAAGGGGACTAGCGCCGCTCTACGAGCAGTACTTC. Its translation: CASSLRGLAPLYEQYF.